The source of this T cell receptor (beta chain) is a study of cytomegalovirus exposure and HLA in healthy donors. Study-level points and caveats: Relative to the approximately 670-donor mean, N-insertions were reportedly fewer in an Asian-associated ancestry cluster in a later analysis.

Donors counted as nominally healthy when sampled, yet unrecorded immune exposures were likely. With respect to this clone: Its cognate antigen is unknown.

The CDR3 runs to 13 residues. Trimming left V 0 bases short and J 4 bases short, with 7 bases between. Germline V gene sequence: CDR1 MDHEN, CDR2 SYDVKM. The PCR contained 60 Vbeta and 13 Jbeta primers. In the authors' workflow: A later analysis tallied 80 million to 100 million unique TCR beta chains, about 9.9 million of them shared. Generated by immunoSEQ multiplex PCR, the TCRdb table keeps only in-frame clones and is missing some. The V and J calls and clone size are taken from that table; D and trimming were inferred from the DNA. The data show approximately 250,000 clones, about 77% seen once. The receptor's source is a boy aged 5-17 years in good health and CMV-seronegative. What was sequenced was PBMCs. This rearrangement joins TRBV28 to TRBJ2-7; D remains ambiguous. The DNA of the CDR3 is TGTGCCAGCAGTTTATGGTTCAAATACGAGCAGTACTTC. Its protein is CASSLWFKYEQYF.